This TCR beta chain appears in the sequencing data of a study of blood T cell repertoires in COVID-19. Study at large: Collection of acute and convalescent COVID-19 samples took place in the United States, Italy and Spain. Sample material is recorded as cDNA or gDNA derived from T cells, B-cell-depleted T cells, or PBMCs.

Original processing methods: Nucleated cell number was recorded as an estimate derived from reference gene primer amplification. Assay: immunoSEQ multiplex PCR; the TCRdb copy retains only in-frame clones and omits some. V, J and clone size reflect that table, while D and trimming were determined from the DNA. The sample consists of about 39,000 clones, less than 85% of them appearing once. The CDR3 loop spans 14 amino acids. Germline V gene lookup returns CDR1 SGHTA and CDR2 FQGNSA. The junction had 10 bases not matched to a gene; V was cut back by 5 bases and J by 7 bases. This clonotype was obtained from a man between 65 and 85 years old with acute or convalescent COVID-19. The sequenced sample was peripheral blood. This chain links TRBV7-2 with TRBJ2-7; 8 nucleotides line up with TRBD1. CDR3 protein: CASSAPWTGFEQYF. The CDR3 nucleotides read TGTGCCAGCAGCGCGCCCTGGACAGGGTTTGAGCAGTACTTC.